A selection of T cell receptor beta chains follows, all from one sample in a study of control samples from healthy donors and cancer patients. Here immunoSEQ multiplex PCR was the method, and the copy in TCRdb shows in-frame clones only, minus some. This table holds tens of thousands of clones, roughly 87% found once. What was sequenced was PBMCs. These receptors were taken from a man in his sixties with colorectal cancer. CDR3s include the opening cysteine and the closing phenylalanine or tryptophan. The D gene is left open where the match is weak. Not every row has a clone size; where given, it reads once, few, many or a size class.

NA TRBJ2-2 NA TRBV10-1 CASSQTAWDGELFF
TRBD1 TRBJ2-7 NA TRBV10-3 CAISDFLGQDSYEQYF
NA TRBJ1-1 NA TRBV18 CASSLGTAEAFF
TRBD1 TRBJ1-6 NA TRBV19 CASSTGTADSPLHF
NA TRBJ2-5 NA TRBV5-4 CASSRRGRGEGGRETQYF
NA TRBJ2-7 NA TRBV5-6 CASSLWRTYEQYF
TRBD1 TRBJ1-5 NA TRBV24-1 CATSDWGRTGGSDQPQHF
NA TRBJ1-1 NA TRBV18 CASSPPGSTNTEAFF
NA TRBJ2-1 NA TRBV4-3 CASSQSGESYNEQFF
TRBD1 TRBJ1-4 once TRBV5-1 CASSLQTGDGEKLFF
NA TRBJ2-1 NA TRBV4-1 CASSPRSSYNEQFF
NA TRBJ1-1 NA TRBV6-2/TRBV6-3 CASSYSGAGRAFF
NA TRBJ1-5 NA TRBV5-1 CASSLEGHQPQHF
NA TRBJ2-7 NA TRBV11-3 CASSLGRPPGEQYF
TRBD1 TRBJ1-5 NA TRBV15 CATSRERTGFNQPQHF
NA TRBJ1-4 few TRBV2 CASSYPTDEKLFF
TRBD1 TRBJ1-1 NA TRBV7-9 CASSPGGTEAFF
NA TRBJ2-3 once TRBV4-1 CASSQDLGTPVGDTQYF
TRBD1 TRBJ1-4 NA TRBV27 CASRRTGGFEKLFF
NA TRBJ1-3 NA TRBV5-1 CASSLDGAVGNTIYF
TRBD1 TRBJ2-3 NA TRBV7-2 CASSTGQGHTDTQYF
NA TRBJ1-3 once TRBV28 CASSLAVTGAGNTIYF
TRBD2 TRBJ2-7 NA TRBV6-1 CASSEVGSGGSRWNEQYF
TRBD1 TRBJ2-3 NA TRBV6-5 CASRGDRGSTDTQYF
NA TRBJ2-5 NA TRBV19 CASSPGPRGETQYF
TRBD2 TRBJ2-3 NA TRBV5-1 CASSRGAGGGADTQYF
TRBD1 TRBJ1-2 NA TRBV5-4 CASSPQGGSYGYTF
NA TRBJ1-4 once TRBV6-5 CASSYGDGINEKLFF
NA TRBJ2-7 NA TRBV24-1 CATSDMAGRGWYF
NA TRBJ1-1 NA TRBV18 CASSPKRGGTEAFF
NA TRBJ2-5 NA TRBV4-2 CASSQDTGTKTQYF
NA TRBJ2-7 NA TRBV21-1 CASKRGRGFSYEQYF
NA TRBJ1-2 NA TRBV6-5 CASSYSDSLPYGYTF
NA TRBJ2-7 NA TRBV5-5 CASSLSGSSYEQYF
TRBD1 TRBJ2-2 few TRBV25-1 CASRRGRDTGELFF
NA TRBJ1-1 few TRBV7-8 CASSAPGFLDTEAFF
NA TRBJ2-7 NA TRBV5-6 CASSLGWGSSYEQYF
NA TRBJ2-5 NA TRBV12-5 CASALPGRTRQETQYF
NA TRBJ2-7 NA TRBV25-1 CASRRLGDEQYF
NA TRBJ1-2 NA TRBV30 CAWNPGGGFYGYTF
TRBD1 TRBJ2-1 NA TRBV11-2 CASSSGQGLVF
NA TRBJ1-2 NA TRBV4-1 CASSLSGGRNYGYTF
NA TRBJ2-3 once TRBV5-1 CASSLITDTQYF
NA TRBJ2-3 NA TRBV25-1 CASRKGGTDTDTQYF
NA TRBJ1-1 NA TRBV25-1 CASSEGGGSGEAFF
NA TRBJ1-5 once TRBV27 CASSPGTKPSNQPQHF
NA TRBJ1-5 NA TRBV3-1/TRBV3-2 CASSQGAGGYQPQHF
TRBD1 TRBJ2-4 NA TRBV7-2 CASSFSSGTDKNIQYF
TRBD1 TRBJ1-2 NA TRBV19 CASSGLAGGWGADGYTF
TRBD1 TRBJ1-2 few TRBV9 CASGQVNYGYTF
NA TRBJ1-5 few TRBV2 CASRSPGAGDQPQHF